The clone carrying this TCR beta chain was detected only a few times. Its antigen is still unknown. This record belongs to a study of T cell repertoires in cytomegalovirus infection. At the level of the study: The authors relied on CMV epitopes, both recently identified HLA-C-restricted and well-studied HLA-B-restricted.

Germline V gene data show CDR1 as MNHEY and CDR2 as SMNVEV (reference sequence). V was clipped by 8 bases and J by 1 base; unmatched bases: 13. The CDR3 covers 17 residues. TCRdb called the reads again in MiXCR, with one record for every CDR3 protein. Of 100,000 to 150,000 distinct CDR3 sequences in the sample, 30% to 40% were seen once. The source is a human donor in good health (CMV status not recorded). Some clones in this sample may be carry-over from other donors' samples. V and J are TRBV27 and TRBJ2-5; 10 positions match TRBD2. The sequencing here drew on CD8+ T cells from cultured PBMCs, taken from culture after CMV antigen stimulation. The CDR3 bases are TGTGCCAGCGGACGCAATTTGGCTAGCGGGGGCCAAGAGACCCAGTACTTC. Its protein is CASGRNLASGGQETQYF.